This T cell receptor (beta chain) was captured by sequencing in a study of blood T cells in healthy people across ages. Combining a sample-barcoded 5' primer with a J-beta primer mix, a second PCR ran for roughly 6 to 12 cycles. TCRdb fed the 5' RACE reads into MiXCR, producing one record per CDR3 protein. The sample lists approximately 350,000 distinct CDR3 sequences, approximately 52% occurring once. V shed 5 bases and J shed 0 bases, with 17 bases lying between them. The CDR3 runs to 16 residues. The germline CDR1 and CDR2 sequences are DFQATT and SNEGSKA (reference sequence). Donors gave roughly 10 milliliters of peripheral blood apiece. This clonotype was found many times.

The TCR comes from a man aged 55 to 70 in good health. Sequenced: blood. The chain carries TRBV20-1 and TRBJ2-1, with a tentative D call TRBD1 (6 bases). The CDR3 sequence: CSAAPLQGPSYNEQFF. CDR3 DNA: TGCAGTGCTGCCCCCCTACAGGGTCCCTCCTACAATGAGCAGTTCTTC.